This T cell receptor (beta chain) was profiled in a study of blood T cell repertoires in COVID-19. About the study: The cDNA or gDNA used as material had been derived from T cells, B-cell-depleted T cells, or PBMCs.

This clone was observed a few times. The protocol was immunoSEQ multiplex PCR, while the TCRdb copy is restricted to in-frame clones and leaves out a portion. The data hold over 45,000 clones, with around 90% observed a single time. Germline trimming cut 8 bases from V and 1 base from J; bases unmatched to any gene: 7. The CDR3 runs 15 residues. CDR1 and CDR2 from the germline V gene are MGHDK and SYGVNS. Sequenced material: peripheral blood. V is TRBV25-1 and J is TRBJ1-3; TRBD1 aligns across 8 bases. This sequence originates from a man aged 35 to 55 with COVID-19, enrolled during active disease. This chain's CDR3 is CASGGQADSGNTIYF. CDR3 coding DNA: TGTGCCAGCGGGGGACAGGCGGATTCTGGAAACACCATATATTTT.